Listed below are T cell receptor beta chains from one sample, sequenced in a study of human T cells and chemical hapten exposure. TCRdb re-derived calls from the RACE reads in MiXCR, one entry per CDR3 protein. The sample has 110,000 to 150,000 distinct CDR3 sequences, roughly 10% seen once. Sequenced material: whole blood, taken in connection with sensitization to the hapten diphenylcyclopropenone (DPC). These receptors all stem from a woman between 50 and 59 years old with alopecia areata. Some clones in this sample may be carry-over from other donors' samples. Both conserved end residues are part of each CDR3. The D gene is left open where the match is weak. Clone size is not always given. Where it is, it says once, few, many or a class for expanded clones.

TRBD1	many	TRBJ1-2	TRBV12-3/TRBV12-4	TGTGCCAGCGGGGACAGGGGGAACTATGGCTACACCTTC	CASGDRGNYGYTF
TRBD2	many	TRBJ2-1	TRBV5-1	TGCGCCAGCACCTTTAGCGGGGGCTCGAATGAGCAGTTCTTC	CASTFSGGSNEQFF
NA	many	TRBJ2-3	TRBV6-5	TGTGCCAGCAGCCGTCTAGGGGGGCAAGTTGGCACAGATACGCAGTATTTT	CASSRLGGQVGTDTQYF
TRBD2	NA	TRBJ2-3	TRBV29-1	TGCAGCGTTGAAGGCGTGGGAGGGACTAGCGCGGGAGATACGCAGTATTTT	CSVEGVGGTSAGDTQYF
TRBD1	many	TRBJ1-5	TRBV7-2	TGTGCCAGCAGCGCAGGGGGCGCGGGTCAGCCCCAGCATTTT	CASSAGGAGQPQHF
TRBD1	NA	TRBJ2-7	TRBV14	TGTGCCAGCAGCCCAAGGACAGGTGCGGGACAGGGCTCCTACGAGCAGTACTTC	CASSPRTGAGQGSYEQYF
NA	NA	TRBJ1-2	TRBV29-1	TGCAGCGTTGATTTGACCTATGGCTACACCTTC	CSVDLTYGYTF
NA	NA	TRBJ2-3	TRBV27	TGTGCCAGCCGAGACCCAGGGACTACAGATACGCAGTATTTT	CASRDPGTTDTQYF
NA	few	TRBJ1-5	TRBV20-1	TGCAGTGCTAGAGGGGGGATGTATGGCCAGCCCCAGCATTTT	CSARGGMYGQPQHF
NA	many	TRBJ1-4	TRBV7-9	TGTGCCAGCAGCTACGTACCCTCACAAGGGGAAAAACTGTTTTTT	CASSYVPSQGEKLFF
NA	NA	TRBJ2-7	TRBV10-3	TGTGCCATCAGTGATAGTCCCCGCGGCTCCTACGAGCAGTACTTC	CAISDSPRGSYEQYF
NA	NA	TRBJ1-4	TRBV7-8	TGTGCCAGCAGCACAGGGCGGGCTGAAAAACTGTTTTTT	CASSTGRAEKLFF
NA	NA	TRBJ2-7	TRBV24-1	TGTGCCACCAGTGATTGGGTTTCCCACGAGCAGTACTTC	CATSDWVSHEQYF
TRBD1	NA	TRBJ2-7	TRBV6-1	TGTGCCAGCAGTCTCCCTTCCGGGACAGGGTCTGGTGAGCAGTACTTC	CASSLPSGTGSGEQYF
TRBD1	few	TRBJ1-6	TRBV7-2	TGTGCCAGCAGCTTGGAGGGGACAGGCAATAATTCACCCCTCCACTTT	CASSLEGTGNNSPLHF
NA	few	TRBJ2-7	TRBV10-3	TGTGCCATCAGTGGCGAGGGTTACGAGCAGTACTTC	CAISGEGYEQYF
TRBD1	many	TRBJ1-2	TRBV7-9	TGTGCCAGCAGCTGGCACGCCGGGACAGGGTACCACACCTTC	CASSWHAGTGYHTF
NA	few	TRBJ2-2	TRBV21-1	TGTGCCAACCCCCGGGACCGACGAGACACCGGGGAGCTGTTTTTT	CANPRDRRDTGELFF
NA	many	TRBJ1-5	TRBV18	TGTGCCAGCTCACCCGGTGGAGTCAATCAGCCCCAGCATTTT	CASSPGGVNQPQHF
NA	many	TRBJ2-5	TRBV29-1	TGCAGCGTTGGGACTCATCAAGAGACCCAGTACTTC	CSVGTHQETQYF
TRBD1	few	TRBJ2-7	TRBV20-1	TGCAGTGCTACCCGGGACAGGGTCCCCTACGAGCAGTACTTC	CSATRDRVPYEQYF
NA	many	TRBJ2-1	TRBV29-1	TGCAGCGTCGAAAGTAGTCGGGTGTGGTATAATGAGCAGTTCTTC	CSVESSRVWYNEQFF
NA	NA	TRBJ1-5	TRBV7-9	TGTGCCAGCAGCTGGAAGTACGGACAGCCCCAGCATTTT	CASSWKYGQPQHF